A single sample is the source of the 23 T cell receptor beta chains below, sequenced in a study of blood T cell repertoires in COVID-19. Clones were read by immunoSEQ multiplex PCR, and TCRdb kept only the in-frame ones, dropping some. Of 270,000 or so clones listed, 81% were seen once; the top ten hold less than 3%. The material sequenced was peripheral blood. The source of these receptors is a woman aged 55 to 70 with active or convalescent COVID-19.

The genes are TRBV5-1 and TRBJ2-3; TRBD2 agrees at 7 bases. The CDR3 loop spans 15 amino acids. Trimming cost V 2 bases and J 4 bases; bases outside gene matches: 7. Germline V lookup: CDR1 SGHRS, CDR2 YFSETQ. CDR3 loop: CASSFGGGGSDTQYF. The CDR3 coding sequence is TGCGCCAGCAGCTTTGGAGGCGGGGGTTCAGATACGCAGTATTTT.

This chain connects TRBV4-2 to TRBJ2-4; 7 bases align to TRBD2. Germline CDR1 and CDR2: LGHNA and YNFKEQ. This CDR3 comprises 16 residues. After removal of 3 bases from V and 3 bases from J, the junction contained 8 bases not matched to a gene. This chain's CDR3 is CASSQIMPGGKNIQYF. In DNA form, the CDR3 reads TGTGCCAGCAGCCAGATTATGCCGGGGGGCAAAAACATTCAGTACTTC.

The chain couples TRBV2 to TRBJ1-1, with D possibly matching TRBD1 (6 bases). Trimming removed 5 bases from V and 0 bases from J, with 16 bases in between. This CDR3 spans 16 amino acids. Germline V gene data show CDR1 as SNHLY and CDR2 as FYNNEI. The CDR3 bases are TGTGCCAGCAGTCTAGACCAGGGGTTGATGAACACTGAAGCTTTCTTT. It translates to CASSLDQGLMNTEAFF.

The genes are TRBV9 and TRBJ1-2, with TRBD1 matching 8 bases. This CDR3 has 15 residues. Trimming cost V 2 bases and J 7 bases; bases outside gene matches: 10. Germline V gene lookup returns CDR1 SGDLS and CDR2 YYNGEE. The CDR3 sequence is CASSVRQGALVGYTF. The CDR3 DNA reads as TGTGCCAGCAGCGTGAGGCAGGGGGCATTAGTTGGCTACACCTTC.

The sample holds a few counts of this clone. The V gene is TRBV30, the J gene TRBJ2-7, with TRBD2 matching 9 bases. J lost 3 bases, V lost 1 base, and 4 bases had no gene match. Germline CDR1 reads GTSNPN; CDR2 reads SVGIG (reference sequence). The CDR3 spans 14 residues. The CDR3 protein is CAWSGGGVNYEQYF. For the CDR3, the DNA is TGTGCCTGGAGTGGCGGGGGGGTGAACTACGAGCAGTACTTC.

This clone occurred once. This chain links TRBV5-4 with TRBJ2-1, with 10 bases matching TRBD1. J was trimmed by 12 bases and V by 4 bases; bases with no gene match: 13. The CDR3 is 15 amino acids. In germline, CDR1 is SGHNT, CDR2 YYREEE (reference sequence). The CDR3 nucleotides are TGTGCCAGCAGCGAGACAGGGGGCGCGCTGGAGGGGCAGTTCTTC. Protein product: CASSETGGALEGQFF.

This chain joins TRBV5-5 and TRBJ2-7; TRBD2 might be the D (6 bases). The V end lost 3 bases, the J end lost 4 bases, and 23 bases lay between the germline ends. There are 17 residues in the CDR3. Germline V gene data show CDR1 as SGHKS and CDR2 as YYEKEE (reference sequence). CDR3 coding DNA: TGTGCCAGCAGCTCGCCCGCGGGGCCAGCTAGCCGGTACGAGCAGTACTTC. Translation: CASSSPAGPASRYEQYF.

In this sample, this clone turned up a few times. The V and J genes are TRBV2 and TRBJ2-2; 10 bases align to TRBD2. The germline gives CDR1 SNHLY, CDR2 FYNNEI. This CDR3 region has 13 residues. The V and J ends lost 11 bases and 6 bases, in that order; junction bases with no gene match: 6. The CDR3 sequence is CAGRTSGPGELFF. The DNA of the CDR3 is TGTGCCGGGAGGACTAGCGGCCCCGGGGAGCTGTTTTTT.

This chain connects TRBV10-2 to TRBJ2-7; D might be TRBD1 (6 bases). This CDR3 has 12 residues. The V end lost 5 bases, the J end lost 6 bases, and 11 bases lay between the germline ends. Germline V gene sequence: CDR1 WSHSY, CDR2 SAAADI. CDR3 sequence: CASSLQGSEQYF. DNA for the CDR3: TGCGCCAGCAGTCTTCAGGGGTCCGAGCAGTACTTC.

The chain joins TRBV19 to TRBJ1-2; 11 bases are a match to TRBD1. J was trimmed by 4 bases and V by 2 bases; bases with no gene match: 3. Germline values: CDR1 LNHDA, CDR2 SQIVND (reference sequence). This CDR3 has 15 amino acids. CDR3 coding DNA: TGTGCCAGTAGTATACCGGGACAGGGGGTCTATGGCTACACCTTC. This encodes CASSIPGQGVYGYTF.

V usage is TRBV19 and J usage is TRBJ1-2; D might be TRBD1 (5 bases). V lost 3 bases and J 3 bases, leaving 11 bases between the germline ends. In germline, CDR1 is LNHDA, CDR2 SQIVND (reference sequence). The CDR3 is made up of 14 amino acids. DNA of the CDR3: TGTGCCAGTAGTATCGGGGGTGAATACTATGGCTACACCTTC. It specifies CASSIGGEYYGYTF.

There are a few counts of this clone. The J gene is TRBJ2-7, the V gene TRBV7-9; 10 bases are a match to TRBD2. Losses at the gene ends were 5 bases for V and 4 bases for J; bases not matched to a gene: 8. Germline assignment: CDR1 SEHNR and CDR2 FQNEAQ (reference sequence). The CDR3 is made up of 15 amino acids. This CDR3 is CASSRQAGGPYEQYF. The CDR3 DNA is TGTGCCAGCAGCCGACAAGCGGGGGGGCCATACGAGCAGTACTTC.

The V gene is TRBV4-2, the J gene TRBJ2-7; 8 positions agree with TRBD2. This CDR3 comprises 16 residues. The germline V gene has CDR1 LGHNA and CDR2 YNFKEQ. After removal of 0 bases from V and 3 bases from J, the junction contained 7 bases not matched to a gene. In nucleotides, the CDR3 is TGTGCCAGCAGCCAAGAACGGACTAGCTTAAGCTACGAGCAGTACTTC. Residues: CASSQERTSLSYEQYF.

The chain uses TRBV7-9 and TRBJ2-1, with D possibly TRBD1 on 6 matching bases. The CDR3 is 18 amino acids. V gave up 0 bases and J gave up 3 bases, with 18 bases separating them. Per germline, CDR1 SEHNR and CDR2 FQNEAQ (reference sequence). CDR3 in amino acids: CASSLAPHRVNRYNEQFF. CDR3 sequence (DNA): TGTGCCAGCAGCTTAGCCCCCCACAGGGTCAATCGCTACAATGAGCAGTTCTTC.

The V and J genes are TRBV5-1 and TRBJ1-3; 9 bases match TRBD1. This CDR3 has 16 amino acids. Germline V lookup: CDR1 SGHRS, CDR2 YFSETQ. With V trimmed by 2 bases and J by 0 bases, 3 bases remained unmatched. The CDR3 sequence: CASSFGTGSSGNTIYF. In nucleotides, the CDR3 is TGCGCCAGCAGCTTTGGGACAGGGAGCTCTGGAAACACCATATATTTT.

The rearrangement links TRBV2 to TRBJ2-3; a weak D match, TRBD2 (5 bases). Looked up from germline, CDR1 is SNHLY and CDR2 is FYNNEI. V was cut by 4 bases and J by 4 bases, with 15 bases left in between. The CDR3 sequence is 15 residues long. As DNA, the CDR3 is TGTGCCAGCAGTGCGTCGCGGGTCATGTCAGATACGCAGTATTTT. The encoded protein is CASSASRVMSDTQYF.

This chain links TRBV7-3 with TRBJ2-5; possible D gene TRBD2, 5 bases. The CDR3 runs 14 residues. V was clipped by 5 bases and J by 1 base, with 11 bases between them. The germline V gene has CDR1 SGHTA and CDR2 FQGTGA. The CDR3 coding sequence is TGTGCCAGCAGCACAAGCGGCCTCCAAGAGACCCAGTACTTC. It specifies CASSTSGLQETQYF.

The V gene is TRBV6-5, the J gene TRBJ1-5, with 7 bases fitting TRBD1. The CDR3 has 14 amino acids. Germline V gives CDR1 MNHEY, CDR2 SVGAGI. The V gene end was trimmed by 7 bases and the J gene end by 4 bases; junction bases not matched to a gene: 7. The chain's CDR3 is CASIRVRGNQPQHF. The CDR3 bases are TGTGCCAGCATACGGGTCAGGGGGAATCAGCCCCAGCATTTT.

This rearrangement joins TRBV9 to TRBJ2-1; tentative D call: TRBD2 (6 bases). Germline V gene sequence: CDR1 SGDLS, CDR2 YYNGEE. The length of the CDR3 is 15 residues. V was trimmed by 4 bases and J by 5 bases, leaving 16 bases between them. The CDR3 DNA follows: TGTGCCAGCAGCCTCCGGGGGAAGCTCGACAATGAGCAGTTCTTC. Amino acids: CASSLRGKLDNEQFF.

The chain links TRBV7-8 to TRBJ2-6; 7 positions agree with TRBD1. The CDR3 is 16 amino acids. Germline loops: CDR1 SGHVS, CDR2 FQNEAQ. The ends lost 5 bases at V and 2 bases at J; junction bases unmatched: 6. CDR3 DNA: TGTGCCAGCAGCCTAGACAGGGTACCTGGGGCCAACGTCCTGACTTTC. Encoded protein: CASSLDRVPGANVLTF.

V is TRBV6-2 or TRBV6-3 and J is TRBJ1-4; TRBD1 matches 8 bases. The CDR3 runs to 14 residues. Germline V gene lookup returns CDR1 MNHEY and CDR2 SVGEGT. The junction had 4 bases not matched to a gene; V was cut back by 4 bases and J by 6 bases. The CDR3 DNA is TGTGCCAGCAGTTCAGGGGGCGGTTATGAAAAACTGTTTTTT. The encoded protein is CASSSGGGYEKLFF.

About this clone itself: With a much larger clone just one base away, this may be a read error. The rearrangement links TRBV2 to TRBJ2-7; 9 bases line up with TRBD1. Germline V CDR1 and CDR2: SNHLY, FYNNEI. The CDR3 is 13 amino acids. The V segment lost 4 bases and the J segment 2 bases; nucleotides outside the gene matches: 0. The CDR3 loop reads CASSGTGAYEQYF. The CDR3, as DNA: TGTGCCAGCAGTGGGACAGGGGCCTACGAGCAGTACTTC.

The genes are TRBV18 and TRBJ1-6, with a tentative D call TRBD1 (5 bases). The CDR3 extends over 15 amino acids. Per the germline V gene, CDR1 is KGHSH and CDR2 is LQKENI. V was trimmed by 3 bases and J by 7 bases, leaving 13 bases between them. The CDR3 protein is CASSPGQSGNSPLHF. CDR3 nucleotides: TGTGCCAGCTCACCGGGGCAGTCAGGAAATTCACCCCTCCACTTT.